What follows describes a single T cell receptor (beta chain). TCRdb's copy holds only in-frame clones and misses some; the assay was immunoSEQ multiplex PCR. This table holds roughly 150,000 clones, approximately 84% found once. The entry originates in a study of blood T cell repertoires in COVID-19. The overall study: Samples taken during acute and convalescent COVID-19 were collected in the United States, Italy and Spain.

The V segment lost 10 bases and the J segment 6 bases; nucleotides outside the gene matches: 22. Germline CDR1 is SGHDT and CDR2 is YYEEEE. The CDR3 is 17 amino acids. The chain recombines TRBV5-6 with TRBJ1-1; 9 bases map to TRBD1. Sample: peripheral blood. The receptor comes from a woman older than 75 with COVID-19, enrolled during active disease. The CDR3 DNA is TGTGCCGCCGGGACAGGGATCCTCCACCCCACTCTTTCTGAAGCTTTCTTT. Its protein product is CAAGTGILHPTLSEAFF. Combining the CDR3 with reference TRBV5-6 and TRBJ1-1 gives the whole variable domain DAGVTQSPTHLIKTRGQQVTLRCSPKSGHDTVSWYQQALGQGPQFIFQYYEEEERQRGNFPDRFSGHQFPNYSSELNVNALLLGDSALYLCAAGTGILHPTLSEAFFGQGTRLTVV.